The 9 T cell receptor beta chains below were found in one sample sequenced in a study of T cells after posttransplantation cyclophosphamide. Busulfan-fludarabine conditioning, marrow transplant, and cyclophosphamide on days +3 and +4 were administered. The method was immunoSEQ multiplex PCR; TCRdb's version includes in-frame clones alone and lacks a portion of them. The sample gives 10,000 to 15,000 clones, around 2.1% of which show up once; about 16% is in the top ten. The starting material was PBMCs, obtained after allogeneic stem cell transplant with posttransplant cyclophosphamide. These receptors were collected from a male patient in his thirties who received an allogeneic stem cell transplant from a related donor, was CMV-positive, and had no GVHD. Part of the T cells may come from the graft donor.

In this sample, this clone turned up a few times. This chain uses TRBV15 with TRBJ1-2, with 8 bases matching TRBD1. Germline CDR1 LNHNV, CDR2 YYDKDF (reference sequence). After removal of 6 bases from V and 8 bases from J, the junction contained 8 bases not matched to a gene. CDR3 length: 13 residues. DNA of the CDR3: TGTGCCACCAGGCTTACAGGGGGTCGGGGCTACACCTTC. Amino acid sequence: CATRLTGGRGYTF.

The chain couples TRBV7-3 to TRBJ2-2, with 8 bases identical to TRBD2. The CDR3 is 16 amino acids. J lost 4 bases, V lost 1 base, and 5 bases had no gene match. The germline gives CDR1 SGHTA, CDR2 FQGTGA. CDR3 sequence (DNA): TGTGCCAGCAGCTTAAACGGGAGGGCCGTCACCGGGGAGCTGTTTTTT. As protein: CASSLNGRAVTGELFF.

This clone was seen more than once but under ten times. The J gene is TRBJ2-3, the V gene TRBV27; 8 nucleotides match TRBD1. Unmatched junction bases numbered 7, after V lost 7 bases and J lost 1 base. Per the germline V gene, CDR1 is MNHEY and CDR2 is SMNVEV (reference sequence). This CDR3 has 15 residues. Here the CDR3 DNA reads TGTGCCAGCACCGCTCCGGGACAGGGCACAGATACGCAGTATTTT. Protein: CASTAPGQGTDTQYF.

A few counts support this clone. This rearrangement joins TRBV5-1 to TRBJ2-7; D not certain. CDR1 and CDR2 (germline): SGHRS, YFSETQ. This CDR3 contains 13 residues. V lost 0 bases and J lost 2, with 6 bases in between. Here the CDR3 DNA reads TGCGCCAGCAGCTTGGCGGTTGCCTACGAGCAGTACTTC. Translated, it gives CASSLAVAYEQYF.

The gene calls are TRBV5-6 and TRBJ1-1, with D possibly TRBD1 on 5 matching bases. The CDR3 is made up of 12 amino acids. V was shortened by 0 bases and J by 5 bases, with 5 bases between the two germline ends. Germline V lookup: CDR1 SGHDT, CDR2 YYEEEE. Here the CDR3 reads CASSLEGTEAFF. The DNA of the CDR3 is TGTGCCAGCAGCTTGGAGGGGACTGAAGCTTTCTTT.

This clone has only a few counts. The V gene is TRBV5-1, the J gene TRBJ2-1, with D perhaps TRBD1 (6 bases). Trimming pared 0 bases from V and 9 bases from J, leaving 22 bases between. The CDR3 length is 17 residues. CDR1 and CDR2 from the germline V gene are SGHRS and YFSETQ. The CDR3 spells CASSLEAGVVINGEQFF. The CDR3 DNA reads as TGCGCCAGCAGCTTGGAGGCAGGGGTGGTCATAAATGGTGAGCAGTTCTTC.

This rearrangement joins TRBV10-3 to TRBJ2-1; D is possibly TRBD2 (6 bases). V was cut by 4 bases and J by 5 bases, with 21 bases left in between. In germline, CDR1 is ENHRY, CDR2 SYGVKD. The CDR3 has 17 amino acids. The CDR3 coding sequence is TGTGCCATCAGTGCCGGGCCGGGGGTCGACTTCAACAATGAGCAGTTCTTC. Translation: CAISAGPGVDFNNEQFF.

A few counts support this clone. The chain recombines TRBV6-5 with TRBJ1-1, with TRBD1 identical over 12 bases. The CDR3 has 15 residues. Looked up from germline, CDR1 is MNHEY and CDR2 is SVGAGI. V was clipped by 9 bases and J by 3 bases; unmatched bases: 8. In DNA form, the CDR3 reads TGTGCCAGTCTGGGACAGGGGGCGGGAGACACTGAAGCTTTCTTT. It yields the protein CASLGQGAGDTEAFF.

The chain combines TRBV7-2 with TRBJ2-3; the match to TRBD2 covers 8 bases. The CDR3 loop spans 17 amino acids. Trimming at V came to 1 base and at J to 8 bases, leaving 14 bases not matched to a gene. The germline V gene has CDR1 SGHTA and CDR2 FQGNSA. CDR3 sequence: CASSLETRAGERFTQYF. CDR3 nucleotides: TGTGCCAGCAGCTTAGAGACGCGAGCGGGGGAGAGGTTTACGCAGTATTTT.